The 16 T cell receptor beta chains below all came from one sample that was sequenced in a study of response to subunit inactivated influenza vaccine. Each CDR3 protein gets one entry after TCRdb re-called the RT-PCR reads with MiXCR. The sample has about 540,000 distinct CDR3 sequences; roughly 25% are singletons. The sample was also reused in another study, on T cells expressing NK-cell markers. Per that study: For TCR beta, cDNA was produced by 5'RACE template switching with UMIs.

Material: CD4+ T cells sorted from PBMCs, obtained less than 13 days after vaccination. The source is a man over 45 who received an inactivated influenza vaccine.

V usage is TRBV20-1 and J usage is TRBJ2-5; D is undetermined. Trimming pared 4 bases from V and 2 bases from J, leaving 11 bases between. The CDR3 sequence is 13 residues long. Per germline, CDR1 DFQATT and CDR2 SNEGSKA (reference sequence). CDR3 residues: CSATRANQETQYF. The CDR3 bases are TGCAGTGCTACTCGGGCCAATCAAGAGACCCAGTACTTC.

The CDR3: CASSPGMGTDTQYF. CDR3 nucleotides: TGTGCCAGCTCACCAGGGATGGGCACAGATACGCAGTATTTT. The chain carries TRBV18 and TRBJ2-3, with unresolved D. Trimming took 2 bases from V and 1 from J, leaving 7 bases between them. The CDR3 sequence is 14 residues long. CDR1 is KGHSH and CDR2 is LQKENI in the germline V gene.

A few counts support this clonotype. The gene calls are TRBV20-1 and TRBJ2-1, with D uncertain. V lost 3 bases to trimming and J lost 0 bases, with 15 bases between them. The CDR3 is made up of 16 amino acids. The germline gives CDR1 DFQATT, CDR2 SNEGSKA (reference sequence). DNA of the CDR3: TGCAGTGCTAGCGCAGCGAGACACCTCTCCTACAATGAGCAGTTCTTC. It specifies CSASAARHLSYNEQFF.

The chain combines TRBV28 with TRBJ2-1; no definite D call. Between the trimmed V and J ends, which lost 8 bases and 0 bases, there was a span of 11 bases. The CDR3 runs 14 residues. Germline values: CDR1 MDHEN, CDR2 SYDVKM. The CDR3 coding sequence is TGTGCCAGCGTCTCAGAGAGCTCCTACAATGAGCAGTTCTTC. Translated: CASVSESSYNEQFF.

The gene calls are TRBV6-2 or TRBV6-3 and TRBJ2-1, with 12 bases identical to TRBD2. Germline CDR1 and CDR2: MNHEY and SVGEGT. Trimming at V came to 7 bases and at J to 5 bases, leaving 3 bases not matched to a gene. This CDR3 spans 14 amino acids. The CDR3 loop reads CASKTSGGHNEQFF. In DNA form, the CDR3 reads TGTGCCAGCAAAACTAGCGGGGGGCACAATGAGCAGTTCTTC.

This clonotype was found a few times. The chain carries TRBV3-1 and TRBJ2-1; 10 bases align to TRBD2. This CDR3 is built from 14 residues. Germline assignment: CDR1 LGHDT and CDR2 YNNKEL (reference sequence). V trimming: 5 bases; J trimming: 9 bases; junction bases outside the gene matches: 7. CDR3: CASSFSGRGSEQFF. The DNA for the CDR3 is TGTGCCAGCAGCTTCAGCGGGAGGGGGAGTGAGCAGTTCTTC.

This clonotype has more than one count but fewer than ten. The rearrangement uses TRBV29-1 and TRBJ2-3; D remains unclear. Germline V gene data show CDR1 as SQVTM and CDR2 as ANQGSEA. The CDR3 has 10 residues. Trimming removed 5 bases from V and 6 bases from J, with 6 bases in between. The CDR3 bases are TGCAGCGTTCGAGCGGATACGCAGTATTTT. This sequence encodes CSVRADTQYF.

The chain carries TRBV29-1 and TRBJ1-1; D call uncertain. Trimming stripped 3 bases from V and 6 bases from J, with 2 bases between. Germline values: CDR1 SQVTM, CDR2 ANQGSEA. The CDR3 totals 9 residues. The CDR3 sequence: CSVEAEAFF. The CDR3 DNA follows: TGCAGCGTTGAGGCTGAAGCTTTCTTT.

Turning to this clonotype: One end of the junction is discordant with germline, which a read error may explain. The V call is TRBV7-7, the J call TRBJ2-5; the match to TRBD2 covers 14 bases. CDR1 is SSHAT and CDR2 is FNYEAQ in the germline V gene (reference sequence). This CDR3 spans 15 amino acids. CDR3 in amino acids: CASSGLAGGQETQYF. The CDR3 DNA follows: TGTGCTAGCAGCGGACTAGCGGGGGGCCAAGAGACCCAGTACTTC.

J is TRBJ2-1 and V is TRBV2; 8 bases align to TRBD1. In germline, CDR1 is SNHLY, CDR2 FYNNEI. This CDR3 spans 14 amino acids. The V gene end was trimmed by 6 bases and the J gene end by 2 bases; junction bases not matched to a gene: 3. The CDR3 sequence is CASRTGDPYNEQFF. CDR3 DNA: TGTGCCAGCAGGACAGGGGACCCCTACAATGAGCAGTTCTTC.

This clonotype was observed at least ten times. The chain links TRBV12-3 or TRBV12-4 to TRBJ1-2; 8 bases agree with TRBD1. V trimming: 7 bases; J trimming: 5 bases; junction bases outside the gene matches: 6. This CDR3 is 13 amino acids long. The DNA for the CDR3 is TGTGCCAGCAACCCAGGGGGCGCATATGGCTACACCTTC. This translates into CASNPGGAYGYTF.

This clonotype turned up a few times. This chain joins TRBV18 and TRBJ1-5; no clear D. V gave up 2 bases and J gave up 2 bases, with 7 bases separating them. The CDR3 sequence is 14 residues long. The germline V gene encodes CDR1 KGHSH and CDR2 LQKENI. The CDR3 coding sequence is TGTGCCAGCTCACCAGGGTTCGGCAATCAGCCCCAGCATTTT. Its protein is CASSPGFGNQPQHF. Looking up the rest from reference TRBV18 and TRBJ1-5 gives the full variable domain: NAGVMQNPRHLVRRRGQEARLRCSPMKGHSHVYWYRQLPEEGLKFMVYLQKENIIDESGMPKERFSAEFPKEGPSILRIQQVVRGDSAAYFCASSPGFGNQPQHFGDGTRLSIL.

This chain joins TRBV10-1 and TRBJ2-1; 10 bases line up with TRBD2. This CDR3 is 14 amino acids long. J lost 5 bases, V lost 5 bases, and 3 bases had no gene match. Looked up from germline, CDR1 is WNHNN and CDR2 is SYGVQD (reference sequence). CDR3 coding DNA: TGCGCCAGCAGTATAGCGGGGGGCAACAATGAGCAGTTCTTC. It encodes CASSIAGGNNEQFF.

The chain is built from TRBV7-8 and TRBJ1-1; D is perhaps TRBD1 (5 bases). Germline V lookup: CDR1 SGHVS, CDR2 FQNEAQ. The CDR3 is made up of 13 amino acids. V dropped 7 bases and J dropped 5 bases, with 14 bases sitting between them. CDR3 amino acids: CASTPGAGTEAFF. DNA for the CDR3: TGTGCCAGCACCCCTGGGGCGGGAACTGAAGCTTTCTTT. Supplemented by reference TRBV7-8 and TRBJ1-1, the full variable domain reads GAGVSQSPRYKVAKRGQDVALRCDPISGHVSLFWYQQALGQGPEFLTYFQNEAQLDKSGLPSDRFFAERPEGSVSTLKIQRTQQEDSAVYLCASTPGAGTEAFFGQGTRLTVV.

V usage is TRBV9 and J usage is TRBJ1-1; perhaps TRBD1 as D (5 bases). The germline V and J ends were trimmed by 4 bases and 4 bases, with 14 bases remaining between them. Germline lookup yields CDR1 SGDLS and CDR2 YYNGEE. The CDR3 runs 14 residues. CDR3 sequence: CASSSRVFGTEAFF. The DNA of the CDR3 is TGTGCCAGCAGCTCCAGGGTTTTCGGCACTGAAGCTTTCTTT.

Only a few counts were recorded for this clonotype. This sequence joins TRBV12-3 or TRBV12-4 and TRBJ1-1, with 8 bases fitting TRBD1. The CDR3 spans 16 residues. Losses at the gene ends were 4 bases for V and 1 base for J; bases not matched to a gene: 8. CDR3 DNA sequence: TGTGCCAGCAGTTCATCCCAGGGGGCCGGGAACACTGAAGCTTTCTTT. It yields the protein CASSSSQGAGNTEAFF.